This T cell receptor beta chain was observed in a study of blood T cell repertoires in COVID-19. Clones were sequenced by immunoSEQ multiplex PCR, and TCRdb holds only the in-frame ones, with some missing. In the table there are 50,000 to 70,000 clones, 85% to 90% of which are singletons. Germline values: CDR1 SGDLS, CDR2 YYNGEE. The CDR3 is made up of 23 amino acids. V trimming: 3 bases; J trimming: 4 bases; junction bases outside the gene matches: 30. Material for sequencing was peripheral blood. V is TRBV9 and J is TRBJ2-3, with 9 bases identical to TRBD2. The clonotype comes from a human donor with active COVID-19. The donor label of this sample is uncertain. In nucleotides, the CDR3 is TGTGCCAGCAGCGGACCAATGGGGTTGACAGGGAGTAGCGGGAGAATAGTGCCAGATACGCAGTATTTT. Translation gives CASSGPMGLTGSSGRIVPDTQYF.